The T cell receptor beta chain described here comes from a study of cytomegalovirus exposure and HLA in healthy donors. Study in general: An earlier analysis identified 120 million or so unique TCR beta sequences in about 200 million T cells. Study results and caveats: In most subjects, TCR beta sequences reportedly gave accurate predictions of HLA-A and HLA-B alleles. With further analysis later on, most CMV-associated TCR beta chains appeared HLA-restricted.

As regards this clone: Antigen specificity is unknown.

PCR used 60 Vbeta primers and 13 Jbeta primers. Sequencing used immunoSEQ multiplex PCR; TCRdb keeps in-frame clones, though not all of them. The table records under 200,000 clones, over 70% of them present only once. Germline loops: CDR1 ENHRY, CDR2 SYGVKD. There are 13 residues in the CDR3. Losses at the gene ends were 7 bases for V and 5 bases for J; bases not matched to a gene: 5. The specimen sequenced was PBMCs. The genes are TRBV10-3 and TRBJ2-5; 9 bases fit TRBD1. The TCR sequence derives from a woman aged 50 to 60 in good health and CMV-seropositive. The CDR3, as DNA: TGTGCCATCATGGGACAGGGTAACGAGACCCAGTACTTC. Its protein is CAIMGQGNETQYF.